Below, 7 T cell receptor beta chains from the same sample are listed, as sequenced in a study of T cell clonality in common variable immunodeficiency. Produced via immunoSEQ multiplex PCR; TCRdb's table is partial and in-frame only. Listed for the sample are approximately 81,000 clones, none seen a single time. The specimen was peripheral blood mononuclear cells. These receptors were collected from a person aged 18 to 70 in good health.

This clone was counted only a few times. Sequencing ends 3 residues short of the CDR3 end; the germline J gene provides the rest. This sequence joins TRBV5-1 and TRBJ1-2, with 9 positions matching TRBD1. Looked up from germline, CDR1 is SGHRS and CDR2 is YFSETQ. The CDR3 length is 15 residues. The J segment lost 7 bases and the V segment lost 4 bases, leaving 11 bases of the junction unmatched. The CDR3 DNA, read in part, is TGCGCCAGCAGCCCAGGGGACAGGGACATGGGTGGC. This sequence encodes CASSPGDRDMGG. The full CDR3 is CASSPGDRDMGGYTF.

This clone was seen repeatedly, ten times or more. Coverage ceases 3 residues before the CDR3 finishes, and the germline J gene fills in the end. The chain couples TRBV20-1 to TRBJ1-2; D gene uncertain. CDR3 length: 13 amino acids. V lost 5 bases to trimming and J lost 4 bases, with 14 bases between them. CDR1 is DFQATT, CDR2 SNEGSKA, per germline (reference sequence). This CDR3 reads CSARVETGYGYTF. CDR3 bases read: TGCAGTGCTCGGGTTGAGACGGGCTATGGC.

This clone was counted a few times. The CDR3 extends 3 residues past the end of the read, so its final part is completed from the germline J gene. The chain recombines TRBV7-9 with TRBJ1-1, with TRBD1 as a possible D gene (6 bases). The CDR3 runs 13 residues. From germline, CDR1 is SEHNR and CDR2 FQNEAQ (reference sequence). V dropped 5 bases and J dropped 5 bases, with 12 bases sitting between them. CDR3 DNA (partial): TGTGCCAGCAGCGGAGTCCAGGGGACTGAA. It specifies CASSGVQGTE. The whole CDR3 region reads CASSGVQGTEAFF.

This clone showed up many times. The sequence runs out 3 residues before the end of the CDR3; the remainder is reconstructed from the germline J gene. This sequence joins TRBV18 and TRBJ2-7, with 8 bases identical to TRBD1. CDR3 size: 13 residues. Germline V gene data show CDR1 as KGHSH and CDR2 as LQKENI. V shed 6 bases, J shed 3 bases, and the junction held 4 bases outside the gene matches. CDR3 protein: CASSLGQGYEQYF. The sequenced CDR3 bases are TGTGCCAGCTCGCTAGGACAGGGCTACGAG.

The CDR3 here is CATQAPNTGELFF. The sequenced CDR3 bases are TGTGCCACTCAGGCCCCGAACACCGGGGAG. This sequence joins TRBV11-1 and TRBJ2-2; D is ambiguous. The read ends 3 residues early relative to the CDR3; the germline J gene fills the gap. Germline CDR1 SGHAT, CDR2 FQDESV (reference sequence). Trimming removed 10 bases from V and 0 bases from J, with 9 bases in between. The CDR3 is 13 residues long. The whole variable domain, remainder taken from reference TRBV11-1 and TRBJ2-2, is EAEVAQSPRYKITEKSQAVAFWCDPISGHATLYWYRQILGQGPELLVQFQDESVVDDSQLPKDRFSAERLKGVDSTLKIQPAELGDSAMYLCATQAPNTGELFFGEGSRLTVL.

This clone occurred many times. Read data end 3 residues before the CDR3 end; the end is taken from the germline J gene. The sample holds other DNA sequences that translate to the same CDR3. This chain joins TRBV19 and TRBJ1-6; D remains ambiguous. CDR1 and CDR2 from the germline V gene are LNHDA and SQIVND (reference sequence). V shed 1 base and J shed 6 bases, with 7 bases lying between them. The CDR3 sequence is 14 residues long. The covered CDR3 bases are TGTGCCAGTAGTATAGGCGGCGGTAATTCACCC. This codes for CASSIGGGNSP. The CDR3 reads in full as CASSIGGGNSPLHF.

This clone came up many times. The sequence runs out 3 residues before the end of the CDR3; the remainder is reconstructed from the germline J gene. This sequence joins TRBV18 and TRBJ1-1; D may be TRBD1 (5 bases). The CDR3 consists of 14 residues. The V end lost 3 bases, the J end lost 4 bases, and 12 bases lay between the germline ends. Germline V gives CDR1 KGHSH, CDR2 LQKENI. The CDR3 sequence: CASSPRGVATEAFF. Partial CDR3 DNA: TGTGCCAGCTCACCGCGGGGGGTGGCCACTGAA.